These 5 T cell receptor beta chains came from one sample sequenced in a study of T cells in Graves' hyperthyroidism and ophthalmopathy. There were TCR beta CDR3 regions amplified from RNA transcripts. HTBI primers were employed in a first-round RT-PCR of the TCR CDR3. TCRdb fed the multiplex PCR reads into MiXCR, producing one record per CDR3 protein. Found here are approximately 560,000 distinct CDR3 sequences, roughly 46% of them singletons; the top ten hold roughly 8.2%. Sample: peripheral blood or thyroid tissue (not recorded which). These receptor sequences come from a woman aged 18 to 35 with Graves' hyperthyroidism.

The chain uses TRBV24-1 and TRBJ2-2; 7 nucleotides align to TRBD2. Germline V gives CDR1 KGHDR, CDR2 SFDVKD. With 12 bases clipped from V and 3 bases from J, the junction kept 9 bases outside the gene matches. CDR3 length: 14 residues. CDR3: CASVASGDTGELFF. As DNA, the CDR3 is TGTGCCTCCGTTGCTAGCGGAGACACCGGGGAGCTGTTTTTT.

The chain uses TRBV4-1 and TRBJ1-2; 10 bases line up with TRBD1. The germline CDR1 and CDR2 sequences are MGHRA and YSYEKL. V was pared by 4 bases and J by 2 bases, with 4 bases of the junction left unmatched. The length of the CDR3 is 15 residues. The CDR3 nucleotides are TGCGCCAGCAGCCGAGAGGGACAGGGGAACTATGGCTACACCTTC. Translation: CASSREGQGNYGYTF.

This clonotype showed up many times. The V and J genes are TRBV2 and TRBJ1-1; TRBD1 agrees at 9 bases. J gave up 9 bases and V 7 bases, and 6 bases lay outside the gene matches. This CDR3 contains 12 residues. Germline loops: CDR1 SNHLY, CDR2 FYNNEI. CDR3: CASTEDRGQAFF. Here the CDR3 DNA reads TGTGCCAGCACCGAGGACAGGGGACAAGCTTTCTTT.

The chain has TRBV2 and TRBJ2-5; 7 nucleotides line up with TRBD1. Looked up from germline, CDR1 is SNHLY and CDR2 is FYNNEI. V shed 4 bases, J shed 1 base, and the junction held 6 bases outside the gene matches. The CDR3 extends over 15 amino acids. CDR3 protein: CASSGGAGGQETQYF. The DNA of the CDR3 is TGTGCCAGCAGTGGGGGAGCAGGGGGCCAAGAGACCCAGTACTTC.

This clonotype showed up many times. The V call is TRBV10-2, the J call TRBJ1-1; 7 nucleotides agree with TRBD1. Germline values: CDR1 WSHSY, CDR2 SAAADI. The CDR3 loop spans 13 amino acids. V trimming: 0 bases; J trimming: 11 bases; junction bases outside the gene matches: 6. The CDR3 DNA sequence: TGCGCCAGCAGTGAGTCGGGGACAGCCCTGGCTTTCTTT. Its translation: CASSESGTALAFF.